In its sample, the clone carrying this T cell receptor (beta chain) was seen many times. Antigen unknown. The sample is drawn from a study of neurological immune-mediated disorders. Findings of the study overall: Among expanded clones, no CDR3 amino acid sequences were shared across subjects, a pattern suggesting private repertoires in all groups.

CDR1 is SEHNR and CDR2 is FQNEAQ in the germline V gene (reference sequence). The CDR3 runs to 19 residues. The germline V and J ends were trimmed by 4 bases and 1 base, with 20 bases remaining between them. TCRdb reprocessed the 5' RACE reads with MiXCR, giving one entry per CDR3 protein. The repertoire includes about 120,000 distinct CDR3 sequences, more than 2.5% of them detected once, and over 1% sits in the top ten. The sample taken for sequencing was PBMCs. The receptor's source is a woman under 40 with multiple sclerosis. V gene TRBV7-9 combines with J gene TRBJ2-6; D might be TRBD1 (5 bases). CDR3 coding DNA: TGTGCCAGCAGCTCGGCGGTACGGCAGGGTGGTTCTGGGGCCAACGTCCTGACTTTC. Its protein is CASSSAVRQGGSGANVLTF. The full variable domain, with the rest looked up from reference TRBV7-9 and TRBJ2-6, is DTGVSQNPRHKITKRGQNVTFRCDPISEHNRLYWYRQTLGQGPEFLTYFQNEAQLEKSRLLSDRFSAERPKGSFSTLEIQRTEQGDSAMYLCASSSAVRQGGSGANVLTFGAGSRLTVL.